Sequencing of this TCR beta chain was carried out in a study of radiation and T cells in renal cell carcinoma (TCRdb year 2020). In the study overall: The samples were obtained from a clinical trial, where primary renal cell carcinomas were treated with 15 Gy stereotactic body radiation therapy and then removed by nephrectomy 4 weeks afterward. A total of under 60 samples underwent TCR beta sequencing, made up of about 25 tumors and around 27 peripheral blood samples. A total of 4,016,671 unique CDR3 nucleotide sequences, encoding roughly 2.7 million unique CDR3 amino acid sequences, were found across all 50 or so samples. The study at large found these results: Because pretreatment tumor biopsies were not available, the baseline intratumoral presence of clonotypes could not be determined. In blood, the top tumor clonotypes increased from baseline to 2 weeks after radiation and then shrank by 4 weeks, which suggests a temporary expansion of tumor-resident clones. The single-armed trial design could not address effects of radiation dose or scheduling on the TCR repertoire. Blood repertoire dynamics were not followed beyond 4 weeks after treatment.

The CDR3 runs 15 amino acids, cysteine and phenylalanine included. Just CDR3 DNA is preserved here, 45 bases in frame from base 1. CDR1 and CDR2, looked up from the germline V gene, are KGHSH and LQKENI. Trimming costs V 0 bases and J 6 bases, and their ends lie 15 bases apart. Sample time point, as interpreted from the label and publication: baseline pretreatment blood. In the paper's terms, the treatment or condition label means: 15 Gy SBRT to primary tumor, nephrectomy 4 weeks later. To track tumor-enriched clonotypes, serial peripheral blood was sampled from radiation-treated patients at baseline and at 2 weeks and 4 weeks after SBRT. Every patient's renal cell carcinoma showed clear cell pathology. The QIAamp DNA Blood Mini Kit (Qiagen) was used to prepare genomic DNA for TCR sequencing. The analyses included just those samples that passed every quality control check. TCR beta libraries were generated from genomic DNA with the immunoSEQ kit, following the manufacturer's recommendations. To prepare libraries, a first multiplex PCR with proprietary primers was run, followed by a second PCR that added unique barcodes, and a bead cleanup was done after each round. Each sample batch included a kit-provided positive control reaction and a negative control reaction. The final libraries were assessed on an Agilent 4200 TapeStation D1000 ScreenTape, pooled by volume, and quantified by qPCR. Sequencing was performed on an Illumina NextSeq500 using a MidOutput 150-cycle cartridge, with 156 Read1 cycles, 15 Index1 cycles, and the kit custom primers. The pooled library was loaded at 0.9 to 1 pM with a roughly 20% PhiX control spike-in. As for the authors' bioinformatics: Vendor-processed data were analyzed in R, and a clonotype was defined as all T cells sharing the same CDR3 nucleotide sequence. In the clone abundance analyses, frequencies in each sample were normalized to that sample's 10,000 most abundant clones. Before analysis, public T cell clones were removed, and these numbered fewer than five per sample on average. A difference in abundance of at least 32-fold between compartments was used to define tumor-enriched and baseline blood-enriched clonotypes. A beta-binomial differential abundance model was used to identify clonotypes that were expanded or contracted between blood time points. The Baroni-Urbani and Buser coefficient was used to measure tumor-blood repertoire similarity, and groups were compared with two-tailed Wilcoxon tests in R. The immuneACCESS repertoire file appears here via TCRdb, limited to in-frame rearrangements. These files lack a portion of the clones; in checked studies, under half of the deficit traces to unresolved V genes, and the cause of the others is not known. That table furnishes V, J and clone size, whereas the DNA furnished D and trimming. The sample table holds 20,000 to 25,000 clones, of which 80% were seen once. The ten largest make up around 37% of the sample.

To note about this clone: The target of this receptor is not known. Nothing much larger sits one base from this clone, and base qualities are not available.

This TCR came from a man in his fifties or sixties with renal cell carcinoma. The source was blood, collected from a patient whose treatment included radiotherapy and nephrectomy. The receptor chain draws on TRBV18 and TRBJ2-7, with TRBD1 as a weak D call on 5 bases. CDR3 loop: CASSPPTQVVAEQYF. The bases read TGTGCCAGCTCACCACCTACACAGGTAGTCGCCGAGCAGTACTTC.